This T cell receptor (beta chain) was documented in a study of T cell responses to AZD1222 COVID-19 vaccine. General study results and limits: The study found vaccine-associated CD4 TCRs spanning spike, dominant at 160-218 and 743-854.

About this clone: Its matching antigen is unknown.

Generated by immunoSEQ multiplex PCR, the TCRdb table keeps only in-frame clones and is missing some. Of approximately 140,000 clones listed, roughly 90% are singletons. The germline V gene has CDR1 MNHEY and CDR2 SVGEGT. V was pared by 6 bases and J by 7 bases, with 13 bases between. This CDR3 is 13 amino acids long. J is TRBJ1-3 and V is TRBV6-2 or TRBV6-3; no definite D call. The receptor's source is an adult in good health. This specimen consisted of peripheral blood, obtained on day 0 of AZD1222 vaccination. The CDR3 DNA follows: TGTGCCAGCAGCCTCGACGGAGGGAACACCATATATTTT. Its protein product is CASSLDGGNTIYF.